This paragraph covers one T cell receptor beta chain sequence. The repertoire was sequenced with immunoSEQ multiplex PCR; TCRdb's copy has only in-frame clones and lacks some. The sample shows about 72,000 clones, around 84% of them seen only once. The data are from a study of blood T cell repertoires in COVID-19. At the level of the study: T cells, B-cell-depleted T cells, or PBMCs supplied cDNA or gDNA.

Germline V gives CDR1 SGHRS, CDR2 YFSETQ. The CDR3 has 12 amino acids. Trimming took 4 bases from V and 4 from J, leaving 8 bases between them. The V call is TRBV5-1, the J call TRBJ1-1; D uncertain. The TCR originated in a man in his 70s with active or convalescent COVID-19. Sequencing used peripheral blood. CDR3 DNA: TGCGCCAGCAGCACGGGTCCCACTGAAGCTTTCTTT. This encodes CASSTGPTEAFF.